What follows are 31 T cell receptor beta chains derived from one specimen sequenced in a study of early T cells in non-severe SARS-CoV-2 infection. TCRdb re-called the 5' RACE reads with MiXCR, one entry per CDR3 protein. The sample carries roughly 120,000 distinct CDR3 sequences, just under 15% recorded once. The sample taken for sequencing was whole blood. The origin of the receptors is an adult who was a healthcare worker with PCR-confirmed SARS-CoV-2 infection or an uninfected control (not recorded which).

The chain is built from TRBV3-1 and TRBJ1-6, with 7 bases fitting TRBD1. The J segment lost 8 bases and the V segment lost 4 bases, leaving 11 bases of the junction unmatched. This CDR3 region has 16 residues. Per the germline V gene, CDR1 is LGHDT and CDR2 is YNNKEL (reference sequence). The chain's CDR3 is CASSLVRAGGHSPLHF. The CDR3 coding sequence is TGTGCCAGCAGCCTAGTTAGGGCAGGGGGACATTCACCCCTCCACTTT.

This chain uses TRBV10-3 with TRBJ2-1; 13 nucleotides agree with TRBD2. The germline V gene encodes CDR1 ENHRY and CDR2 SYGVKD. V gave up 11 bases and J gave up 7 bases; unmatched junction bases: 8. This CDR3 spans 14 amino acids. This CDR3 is CASRTSGGLNEQFF. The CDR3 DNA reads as TGTGCCTCCCGGACTAGCGGGGGCCTGAATGAGCAGTTCTTC.

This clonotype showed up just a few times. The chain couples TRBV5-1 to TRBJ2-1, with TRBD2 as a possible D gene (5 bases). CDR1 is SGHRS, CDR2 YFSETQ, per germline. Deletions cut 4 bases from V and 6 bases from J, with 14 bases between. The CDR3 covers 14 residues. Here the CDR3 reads CASSTGSGGNEQFF. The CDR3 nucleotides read TGCGCCAGCAGCACGGGATCGGGTGGCAATGAGCAGTTCTTC.

CDR3 amino acids: CASSPNRGGKTQYF. For the CDR3, the DNA is TGTGCCAGCAGCCCGAACCGGGGGGGGAAGACCCAGTACTTC. The J gene is TRBJ2-5, the V gene TRBV11-2, with TRBD2 matching over 8 bases. CDR1 SGHAT and CDR2 FQNNGV come from the germline V gene. The V and J ends lost 5 bases and 6 bases, in that order; junction bases with no gene match: 8. The CDR3 has 14 amino acids. Looking up the rest from reference TRBV11-2 and TRBJ2-5 gives the full variable domain: EAGVAQSPRYKIIEKRQSVAFWCNPISGHATLYWYQQILGQGPKLLIQFQNNGVVDDSQLPKDRFSAERLKGVDSTLKIQPAKLEDSAVYLCASSPNRGGKTQYFGPGTRLLVL.

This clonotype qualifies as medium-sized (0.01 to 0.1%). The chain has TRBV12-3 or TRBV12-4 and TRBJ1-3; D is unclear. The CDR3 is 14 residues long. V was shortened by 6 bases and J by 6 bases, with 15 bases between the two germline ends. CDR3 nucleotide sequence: TGTGCCAGCAGCGTTAGGGCACCTGAAAACACCATATATTTT. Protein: CASSVRAPENTIYF.

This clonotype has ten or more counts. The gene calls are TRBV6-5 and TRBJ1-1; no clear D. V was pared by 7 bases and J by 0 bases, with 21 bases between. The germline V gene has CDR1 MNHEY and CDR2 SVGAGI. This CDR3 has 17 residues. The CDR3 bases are TGTGCCAGCACCCTGGCCCACCGGGATCGCATGAACACTGAAGCTTTCTTT. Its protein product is CASTLAHRDRMNTEAFF.

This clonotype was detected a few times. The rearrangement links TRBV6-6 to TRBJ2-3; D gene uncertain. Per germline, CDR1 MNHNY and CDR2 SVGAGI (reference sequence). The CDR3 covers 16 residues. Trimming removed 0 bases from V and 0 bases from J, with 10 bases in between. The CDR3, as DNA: TGTGCCAGCAGTTACTCGAGTTCCCCTAGCACAGATACGCAGTATTTT. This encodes CASSYSSSPSTDTQYF.

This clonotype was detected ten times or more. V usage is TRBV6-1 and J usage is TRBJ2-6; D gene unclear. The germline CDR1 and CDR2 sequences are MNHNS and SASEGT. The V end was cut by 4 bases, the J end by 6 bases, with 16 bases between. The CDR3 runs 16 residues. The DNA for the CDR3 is TGTGCCAGCAGTGCCGAAGTGGCTTTGTTGGCCAACGTCCTGACTTTC. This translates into CASSAEVALLANVLTF.

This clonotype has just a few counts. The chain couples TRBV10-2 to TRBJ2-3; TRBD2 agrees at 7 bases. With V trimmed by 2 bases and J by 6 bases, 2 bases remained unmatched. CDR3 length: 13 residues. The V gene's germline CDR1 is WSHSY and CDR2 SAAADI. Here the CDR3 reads CASSERTRDTQYF. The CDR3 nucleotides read TGCGCCAGCAGTGAGAGGACTAGGGATACGCAGTATTTT.

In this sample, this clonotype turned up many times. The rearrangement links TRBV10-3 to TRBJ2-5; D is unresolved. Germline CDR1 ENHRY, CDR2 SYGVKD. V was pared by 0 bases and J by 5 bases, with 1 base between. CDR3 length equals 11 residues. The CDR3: CAISESETQYF. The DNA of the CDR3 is TGTGCCATCAGTGAGTCGGAGACCCAGTACTTC.

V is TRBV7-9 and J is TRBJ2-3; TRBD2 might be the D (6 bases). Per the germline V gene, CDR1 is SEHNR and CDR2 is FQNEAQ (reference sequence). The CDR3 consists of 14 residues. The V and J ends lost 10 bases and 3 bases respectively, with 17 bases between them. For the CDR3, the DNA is TGTGCCAACTCCGTAGCGGACTCTACAGATACGCAGTATTTT. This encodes CANSVADSTDTQYF.

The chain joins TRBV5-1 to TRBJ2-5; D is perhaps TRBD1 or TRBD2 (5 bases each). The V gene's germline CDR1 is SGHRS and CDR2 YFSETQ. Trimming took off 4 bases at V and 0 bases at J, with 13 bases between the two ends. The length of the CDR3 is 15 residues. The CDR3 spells CASSPVWGYQETQYF. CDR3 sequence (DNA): TGCGCCAGCAGCCCGGTTTGGGGGTACCAAGAGACCCAGTACTTC.

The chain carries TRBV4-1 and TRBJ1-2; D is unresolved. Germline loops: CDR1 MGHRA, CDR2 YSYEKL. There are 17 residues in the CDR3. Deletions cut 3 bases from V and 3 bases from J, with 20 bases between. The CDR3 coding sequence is TGCGCCAGCAGCCACCCCCTAGCGACTGTTGCGGACTATGGCTACACCTTC. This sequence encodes CASSHPLATVADYGYTF.

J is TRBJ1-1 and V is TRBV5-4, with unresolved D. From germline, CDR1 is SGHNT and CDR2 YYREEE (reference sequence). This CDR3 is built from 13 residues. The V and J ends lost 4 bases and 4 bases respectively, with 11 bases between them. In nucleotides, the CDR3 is TGTGCCAGCAGCCAAACCCCTGGCACTGAAGCTTTCTTT. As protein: CASSQTPGTEAFF.

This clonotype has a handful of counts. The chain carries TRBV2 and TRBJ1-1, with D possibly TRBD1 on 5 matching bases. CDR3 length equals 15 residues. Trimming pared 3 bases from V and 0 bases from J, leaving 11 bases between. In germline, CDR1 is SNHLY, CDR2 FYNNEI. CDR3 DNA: TGTGCCAGCAGTGAGGGGGGACGGATGAACACTGAAGCTTTCTTT. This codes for CASSEGGRMNTEAFF.

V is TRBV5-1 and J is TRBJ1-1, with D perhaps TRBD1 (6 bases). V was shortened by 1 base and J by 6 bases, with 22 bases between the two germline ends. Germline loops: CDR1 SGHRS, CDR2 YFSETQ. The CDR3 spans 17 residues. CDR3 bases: TGCGCCAGCAGCTTGCAGGGGCCCCAGACGAACATCGCTGAAGCTTTCTTT. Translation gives CASSLQGPQTNIAEAFF.

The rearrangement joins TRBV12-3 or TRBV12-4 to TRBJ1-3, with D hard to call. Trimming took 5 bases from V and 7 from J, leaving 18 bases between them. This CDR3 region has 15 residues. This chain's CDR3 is CASSNSLLEGNTIYF. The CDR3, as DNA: TGTGCCAGCAGTAATAGCCTCCTCGAAGGGAACACCATATATTTT.

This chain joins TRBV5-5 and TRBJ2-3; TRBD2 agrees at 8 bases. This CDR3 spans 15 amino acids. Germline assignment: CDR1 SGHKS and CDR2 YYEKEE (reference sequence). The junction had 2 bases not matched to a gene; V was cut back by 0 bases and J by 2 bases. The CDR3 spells CASSLVRGDTDTQYF. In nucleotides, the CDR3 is TGTGCCAGCAGCTTGGTGCGGGGGGACACAGATACGCAGTATTTT.

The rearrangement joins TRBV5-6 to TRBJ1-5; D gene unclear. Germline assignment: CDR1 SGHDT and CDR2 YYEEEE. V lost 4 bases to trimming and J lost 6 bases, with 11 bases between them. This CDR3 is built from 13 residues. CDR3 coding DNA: TGTGCCAGCAGCGCCGGTGGAGTTCAGCCCCAGCATTTT. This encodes CASSAGGVQPQHF.

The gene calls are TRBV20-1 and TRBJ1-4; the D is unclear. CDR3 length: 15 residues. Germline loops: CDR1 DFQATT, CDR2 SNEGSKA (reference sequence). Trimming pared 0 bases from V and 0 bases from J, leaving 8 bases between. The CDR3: CSARELGPTNEKLFF. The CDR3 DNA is TGCAGTGCTAGAGAACTAGGGCCAACTAATGAAAAACTGTTTTTT.

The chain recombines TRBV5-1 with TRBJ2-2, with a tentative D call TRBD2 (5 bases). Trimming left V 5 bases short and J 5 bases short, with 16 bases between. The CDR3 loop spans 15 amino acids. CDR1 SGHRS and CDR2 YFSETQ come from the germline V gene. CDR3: CASSSAQPGTGELFF. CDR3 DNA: TGCGCCAGCAGTTCCGCCCAACCGGGAACCGGGGAGCTGTTTTTT.

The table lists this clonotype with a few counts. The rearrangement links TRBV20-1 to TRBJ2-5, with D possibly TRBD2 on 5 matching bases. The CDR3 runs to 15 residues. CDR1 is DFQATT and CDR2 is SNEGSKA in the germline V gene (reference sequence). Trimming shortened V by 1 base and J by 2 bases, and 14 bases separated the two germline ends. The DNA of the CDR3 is TGCAGTGCTAGAGCGCCCCGGAGAGGGCAAGAGACCCAGTACTTC. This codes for CSARAPRRGQETQYF.

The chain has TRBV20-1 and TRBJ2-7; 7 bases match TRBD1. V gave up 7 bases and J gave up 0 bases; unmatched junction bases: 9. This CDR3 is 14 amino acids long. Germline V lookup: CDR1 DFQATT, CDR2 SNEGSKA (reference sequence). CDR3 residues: CSVQTGLSSYEQYF. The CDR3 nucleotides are TGCAGTGTACAGACAGGGCTTAGCTCCTACGAGCAGTACTTC.

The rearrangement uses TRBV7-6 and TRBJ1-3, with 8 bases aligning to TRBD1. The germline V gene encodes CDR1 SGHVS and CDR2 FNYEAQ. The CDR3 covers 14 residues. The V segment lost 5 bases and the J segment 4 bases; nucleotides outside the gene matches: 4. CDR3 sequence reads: CASSPTGDGNTIYF. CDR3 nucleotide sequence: TGTGCCAGCAGCCCGACAGGGGACGGAAACACCATATATTTT. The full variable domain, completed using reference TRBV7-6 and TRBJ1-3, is GAGVSQSPRYKVTKRGQDVALRCDPISGHVSLYWYRQALGQGPEFLTYFNYEAQQDKSGLPNDRFSAERPEGSISTLTIQRTEQRDSAMYRCASSPTGDGNTIYFGEGSWLTVV.

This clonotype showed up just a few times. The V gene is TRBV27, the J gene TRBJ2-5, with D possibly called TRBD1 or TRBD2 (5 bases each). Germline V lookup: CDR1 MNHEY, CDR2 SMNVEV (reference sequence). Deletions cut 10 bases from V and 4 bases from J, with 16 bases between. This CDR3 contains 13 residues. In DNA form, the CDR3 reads TGTGCCACCGGGACGGGGCGTGGAGAGACCCAGTACTTC. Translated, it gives CATGTGRGETQYF.

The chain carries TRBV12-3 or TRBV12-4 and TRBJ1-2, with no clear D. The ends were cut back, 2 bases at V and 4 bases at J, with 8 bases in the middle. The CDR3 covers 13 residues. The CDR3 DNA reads TGTGCCAGCAGTTTAAAGCGGGGCTATGGCTACACCTTC. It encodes CASSLKRGYGYTF.

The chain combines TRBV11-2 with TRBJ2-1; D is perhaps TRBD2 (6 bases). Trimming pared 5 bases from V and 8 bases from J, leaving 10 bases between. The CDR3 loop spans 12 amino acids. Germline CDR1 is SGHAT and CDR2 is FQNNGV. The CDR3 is CASSPGRYEQFF. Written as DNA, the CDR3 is TGTGCCAGCAGCCCAGGGAGGTATGAGCAGTTCTTC.

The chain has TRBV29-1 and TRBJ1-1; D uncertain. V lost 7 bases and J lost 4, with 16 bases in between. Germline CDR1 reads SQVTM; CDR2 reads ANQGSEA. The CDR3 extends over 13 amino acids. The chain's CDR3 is CSATLASSTEAFF. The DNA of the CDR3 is TGCAGCGCTACCCTCGCGAGTAGCACTGAAGCTTTCTTT.

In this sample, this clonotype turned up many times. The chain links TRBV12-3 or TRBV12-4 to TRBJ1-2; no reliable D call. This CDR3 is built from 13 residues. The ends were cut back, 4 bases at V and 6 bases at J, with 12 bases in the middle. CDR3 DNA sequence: TGTGCCAGCAGTTCCACGGCCGTTCATGGCTACACCTTC. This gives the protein CASSSTAVHGYTF.

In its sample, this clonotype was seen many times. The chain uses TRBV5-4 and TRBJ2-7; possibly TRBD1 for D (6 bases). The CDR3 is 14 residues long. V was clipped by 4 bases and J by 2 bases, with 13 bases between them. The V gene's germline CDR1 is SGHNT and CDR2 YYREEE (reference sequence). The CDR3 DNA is TGTGCCAGCAGCATGGGACAATTAACCTACGAGCAGTACTTC. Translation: CASSMGQLTYEQYF. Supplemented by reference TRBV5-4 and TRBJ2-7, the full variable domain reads ETGVTQSPTHLIKTRGQQVTLRCSSQSGHNTVSWYQQALGQGPQFIFQYYREEENGRGNFPPRFSGLQFPNYSSELNVNALELDDSALYLCASSMGQLTYEQYFGPGTRLTVT.

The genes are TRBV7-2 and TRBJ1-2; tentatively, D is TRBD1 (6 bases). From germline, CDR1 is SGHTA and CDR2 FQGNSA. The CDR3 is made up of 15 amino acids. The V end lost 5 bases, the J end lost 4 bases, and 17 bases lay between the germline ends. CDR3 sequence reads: CASSPGHRAGYGYTF. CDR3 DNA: TGTGCCAGCAGCCCGGGACACCGGGCCGGCTATGGCTACACCTTC.